This TCR beta chain originates from a study of siplizumab effects on memory and regulatory T cells. This table comes from immunoSEQ multiplex PCR, and its TCRdb copy is limited to in-frame clones, with some not included. The sample comprises approximately 100,000 clones, about 93% of which are singletons, and approximately 1.4% rests with the top ten. This CDR3 is built from 10 residues. Trimming removed 8 bases from V and 6 bases from J, with 7 bases in between. Germline CDR1 and CDR2: MDHEN and SYDVKM. The specimen was non-Treg CD4+ T cells sorted from blood. The TCR comes from a human donor in good health. V and J are TRBV28 and TRBJ2-5; D gene uncertain. The CDR3 region has the DNA TGTGCCAGCTCGGAAAAGACCCAGTACTTC. Its protein is CASSEKTQYF. The full variable domain, in which reference TRBV28 and TRBJ2-5 provide the parts outside the CDR3, is DVKVTQSSRYLVKRTGEKVFLECVQDMDHENMFWYRQDPGLGLRLIYFSYDVKMKEKGDIPEGYSVSREKKERFSLILESASTNQTSMYLCASSEKTQYFGPGTRLLVL.